Below, 16 T cell receptor beta chains from the same sample are listed, as sequenced in a study of T cell responses to AZD1222 COVID-19 vaccine. The data were produced by immunoSEQ multiplex PCR, yet TCRdb's version contains in-frame clones alone and is incomplete. The sample includes under 150,000 clones, 90% of them seen just once. The sample consisted of peripheral blood, taken on day 0 of AZD1222 vaccination. These receptor sequences come from an adult in good health.

The chain carries TRBV18 and TRBJ2-3, with TRBD2 identical over 8 bases. CDR3 length equals 15 residues. The V segment lost 3 bases and the J segment 3 bases; nucleotides outside the gene matches: 5. CDR1 is KGHSH, CDR2 LQKENI, per germline. The CDR3 sequence is CASSPRTGGTDTQYF. DNA of the CDR3: TGTGCCAGCTCACCCCGGACGGGAGGGACAGATACGCAGTATTTT. Full variable domain (missing parts from reference TRBV18 and TRBJ2-3): NAGVMQNPRHLVRRRGQEARLRCSPMKGHSHVYWYRQLPEEGLKFMVYLQKENIIDESGMPKERFSAEFPKEGPSILRIQQVVRGDSAAYFCASSPRTGGTDTQYFGPGTRLTVL.

This chain uses TRBV5-3 with TRBJ1-3; 9 bases match TRBD1. TRBV5-3 has ORF status, its function being uncertain. CDR3 length: 16 amino acids. Trimming removed 7 bases from V and 2 bases from J; junction bases left unmatched: 10. The CDR3 DNA follows: TGTGCCAGACCCGTGGGACAGGGTTCCGCTGGAAACACCATATATTTT. Translation gives CARPVGQGSAGNTIYF.

The chain combines TRBV9 with TRBJ2-1, with 11 bases matching TRBD2. The CDR3 is 15 amino acids. CDR1 SGDLS and CDR2 YYNGEE come from the germline V gene. Trimming cost V 6 bases and J 6 bases; bases outside gene matches: 8. CDR3 sequence: CASTLAGGSSNEQFF. CDR3 nucleotide sequence: TGTGCCAGCACCCTAGCGGGAGGATCTTCCAATGAGCAGTTCTTC.

The chain couples TRBV5-1 to TRBJ1-6; D might be TRBD1 (6 bases). The CDR3 is 15 residues long. V lost 4 bases and J lost 5, with 13 bases in between. The germline V gene encodes CDR1 SGHRS and CDR2 YFSETQ. CDR3 sequence reads: CASSLNRADNSPLHF. CDR3 DNA: TGCGCCAGCAGCCTCAACAGGGCGGATAATTCACCCCTCCACTTT.

V gene TRBV19 combines with J gene TRBJ1-1, with D perhaps TRBD1 (5 bases). Per the germline V gene, CDR1 is LNHDA and CDR2 is SQIVND (reference sequence). The CDR3 covers 16 residues. Trimming stripped 4 bases from V and 2 bases from J, with 17 bases between. The CDR3 spells CASSTHAGATNTEAFF. The CDR3 DNA sequence: TGTGCCAGTAGTACTCATGCCGGGGCCACCAACACTGAAGCTTTCTTT.

This rearrangement joins TRBV9 to TRBJ1-3; D is perhaps TRBD1 (5 bases). The CDR3 has 12 amino acids. The V end lost 6 bases, the J end lost 6 bases, and 10 bases lay between the germline ends. The germline V gene has CDR1 SGDLS and CDR2 YYNGEE. DNA for the CDR3: TGTGCCAGCACGGGGGATACAAACACCATATATTTT. This translates into CASTGDTNTIYF. The variable domain in full, with the rest retrieved from reference TRBV9 and TRBJ1-3, is DSGVTQTPKHLITATGQRVTLRCSPRSGDLSVYWYQQSLDQGLQFLIQYYNGEERAKGNILERFSAQQFPDLHSELNLSSLELGDSALYFCASTGDTNTIYFGEGSWLTVV.

The chain couples TRBV11-1 to TRBJ1-6; 8 nucleotides match TRBD1. The CDR3 has 15 residues. Germline assignment: CDR1 SGHAT and CDR2 FQDESV (reference sequence). The ends lost 4 bases at V and 9 bases at J; junction bases unmatched: 8. The CDR3 loop reads CASSSQTGVFSPLHF. CDR3 DNA sequence: TGTGCCAGCAGCTCGCAGACAGGGGTATTTTCACCCCTCCACTTT.

The rearrangement joins TRBV5-1 to TRBJ1-4; D is possibly TRBD1 (6 bases). Germline CDR1 and CDR2: SGHRS and YFSETQ. The CDR3 consists of 16 residues. Deletions cut 4 bases from V and 8 bases from J, with 21 bases between. The CDR3 here is CASSVHGGLGGEKLFF. The DNA of the CDR3 is TGCGCCAGCAGCGTACACGGGGGGCTCGGTGGGGAAAAACTGTTTTTT.

CDR3 DNA sequence: TGTGCCAGCAGTGACCTTAGCGGGAGAGGAACCGGGGAGCTGTTTTTT. This encodes CASSDLSGRGTGELFF. The rearrangement uses TRBV6-1 and TRBJ2-2; 9 bases align to TRBD2. V gave up 3 bases and J gave up 5 bases; unmatched junction bases: 7. The CDR3 has 16 amino acids. Germline V gives CDR1 MNHNS, CDR2 SASEGT.

The V call is TRBV6-5, the J call TRBJ1-5, with a possible D match to TRBD1 (6 bases). The CDR3 extends over 13 amino acids. V lost 5 bases, J lost 4 bases, and 9 bases lay in between. Germline V CDR1 and CDR2: MNHEY, SVGAGI. CDR3 coding DNA: TGTGCCAGCAGTCCAGGGGAGAATCAGCCCCAGCATTTT. This translates into CASSPGENQPQHF.

The V and J genes are TRBV15 and TRBJ2-5; 7 bases align to TRBD1. The CDR3 totals 12 residues. From germline, CDR1 is LNHNV and CDR2 YYDKDF (reference sequence). The V segment lost 8 bases and the J segment 2 bases; nucleotides outside the gene matches: 2. The CDR3 coding sequence is TGTGCCACCGCGACAGGGCAAGAGACCCAGTACTTC. It yields the protein CATATGQETQYF. The full variable domain, rest sourced from reference TRBV15 and TRBJ2-5, is DAMVIQNPRYQVTQFGKPVTLSCSQTLNHNVMYWYQQKSSQAPKLLFHYYDKDFNNEADTPDNFQSRRPNTSFCFLDIRSPGLGDTAMYLCATATGQETQYFGPGTRLLVL.

V is TRBV5-6 and J is TRBJ1-6, with D maybe TRBD1 (5 bases). With 4 bases removed from V and 0 bases from J, the gap between germline ends came to 14 bases. The CDR3 is 17 residues long. Germline CDR1 and CDR2: SGHDT and YYEEEE. The CDR3 DNA sequence: TGTGCCAGCAGCCCGGACGGGGCGAGCTCCTATAATTCACCCCTCCACTTT. Its protein is CASSPDGASSYNSPLHF.

The V and J genes are TRBV5-1 and TRBJ1-6; 7 positions match TRBD1. The J segment lost 7 bases and the V segment lost 4 bases, leaving 5 bases of the junction unmatched. CDR1 and CDR2 (germline): SGHRS, YFSETQ. There are 14 residues in the CDR3. This chain's CDR3 is CASSPRTGNSPLHF. The CDR3 DNA follows: TGCGCCAGCAGCCCCCGGACAGGCAATTCACCCCTCCACTTT.

The chain joins TRBV2 to TRBJ2-3; 8 bases are a match to TRBD2. The V gene's germline CDR1 is SNHLY and CDR2 FYNNEI. V lost 6 bases and J lost 2; bases outside the gene matches: 7. The CDR3 extends over 15 amino acids. The CDR3 region is CASRGRAGATDTQYF. CDR3 nucleotide sequence: TGTGCCAGCAGGGGGAGAGCGGGGGCCACAGATACGCAGTATTTT.

This chain joins TRBV6-2 or TRBV6-3 and TRBJ2-1; either TRBD1 or TRBD2 may supply D (5 bases each). The CDR3 is 15 residues long. Trimming left V 2 bases short and J 10 bases short, with 18 bases between. The germline gives CDR1 MNHEY, CDR2 SVGEGT. This chain's CDR3 is CASSYARDAVGEQFF. The CDR3 DNA reads TGTGCCAGCAGTTACGCCCGGGACGCCGTAGGGGAGCAGTTCTTC.

Regarding this clone: One junction end disagrees with the germline gene, perhaps due to a read error. The CDR3 DNA reads TGTGCCTCAGGGACGAACTCTGAAGCTTTCTTT. Residues: CASGTNSEAFF. This chain uses TRBV19 with TRBJ1-1, with TRBD1 as a possible D gene (5 bases). The CDR3 has 11 amino acids. Germline V lookup: CDR1 LNHDA, CDR2 SQIVND (reference sequence).